This T cell receptor (beta chain) was retrieved from a study of T cells in Graves' hyperthyroidism and ophthalmopathy. Overall study results and limits: Model-based prediction identified ophthalmopathy a median 6.5 months prior to its onset.

Amplified regions were TCR beta CDR3 sequences from RNA transcripts. A set of HTBI primers served as the primers for a first-round RT-PCR of the TCR CDR3. One entry per CDR3 protein, called by TCRdb with MiXCR from the multiplex PCR reads. The sample shows hundreds of thousands of distinct CDR3 sequences, approximately 13% of them seen only once. This CDR3 has 14 amino acids. V shed 4 bases and J shed 1 base, with 13 bases lying between them. Germline V gene data show CDR1 as GTSNPN and CDR2 as SVGIG (reference sequence). Hyperthyroidism patients were newly diagnosed, had disease duration under 2 months, and were aged 18 to 65 years. Lactation, pregnancy, other autoimmune disease or uncontrolled infection excluded patients. PBMCs were collected from a roughly 10 ml volume of fresh peripheral blood. This clonotype was observed at least ten times. Its specificity is not known.

The chain combines TRBV30 with TRBJ1-1; D not certain. The sequencing input was blood. This receptor was obtained from a woman aged 25 to 45 with Graves' hyperthyroidism that later progressed to Graves' ophthalmopathy. CDR3 sequence: CAWIRRNKNTEAFF. The CDR3 DNA sequence: TGTGCCTGGATCCGTAGAAATAAGAACACTGAAGCTTTCTTT.